The clone carrying this TCR beta chain was recorded a few times. These data originate in a study of blood T cell repertoires in COVID-19. Study information: Acute and convalescent COVID-19 specimens originated in the United States, Italy and Spain. PBMCs, B-cell-depleted T cells, or T cells were the source of the cDNA or gDNA that made up the material.

Methods used by the authors: It was from reference gene primer amplification that nucleated cell counts were estimated. Assay: immunoSEQ multiplex PCR; the TCRdb copy retains only in-frame clones and omits some. That table furnishes V, J and clone size, whereas the DNA furnished D and trimming. In the table there are around 250,000 clones, approximately 88% of which are singletons. The CDR3 is made up of 13 amino acids. V was trimmed by 5 bases and J by 1 base, leaving 8 bases between them. CDR1 and CDR2 (germline): LGHDT, YNNKEL (reference sequence). V usage is TRBV3-1 (or the pseudogene TRBV3-2) and J usage is TRBJ1-1; TRBD1 is a possible D gene (6 bases). The source of this sequence is a woman aged 70-85 years with COVID-19, enrolled during active disease. The specimen sequenced was peripheral blood. CDR3 sequence (DNA): TGTGCCAGCAGCACGACAGGGAACACTGAAGCTTTCTTT. It yields the protein CASSTTGNTEAFF.